What follows are 12 T cell receptor beta chains derived from one specimen sequenced in a study of T cells in Graves' hyperthyroidism and ophthalmopathy. Amplification targeted TCR beta CDR3 regions from RNA transcripts. RT-PCR in the first round (using the HTBI primer set) targeted the TCR CDR3. MiXCR was run by TCRdb on the multiplex PCR reads, yielding one entry per CDR3 protein. The data contain fewer than 400,000 distinct CDR3 sequences, about 25% of them seen just once; the ten biggest clones take up around 67%. The sample consisted of blood. The receptors shown here come from a man between 45 and 60 years old with Graves' hyperthyroidism.

The chain recombines TRBV20-1 with TRBJ2-1, with 7 bases fitting TRBD2. The length of the CDR3 is 14 residues. Germline V gene sequence: CDR1 DFQATT, CDR2 SNEGSKA (reference sequence). V lost 6 bases and J lost 0; bases outside the gene matches: 5. CDR3 sequence: CSAESGNSYNEQFF. The DNA of the CDR3 is TGCAGTGCCGAGAGCGGGAACTCCTACAATGAGCAGTTCTTC.

This chain's CDR3 is CASSQGLGTGELFF. The CDR3 DNA reads as TGTGCCAGCAGCCAAGGACTAGGCACCGGGGAGCTGTTTTTT. The V gene is TRBV4-2, the J gene TRBJ2-2; weak D call: TRBD2 (6 bases). The CDR3 is made up of 14 amino acids. V was trimmed by 1 base and J by 4 bases, leaving 7 bases between them. Germline V gene sequence: CDR1 LGHNA, CDR2 YNFKEQ.

The chain links TRBV7-9 to TRBJ2-3; 9 positions agree with TRBD1. Germline CDR1 reads SEHNR; CDR2 reads FQNEAQ (reference sequence). The CDR3 contains 15 residues. J gave up 4 bases and V 0 bases, and 2 bases lay outside the gene matches. This chain's CDR3 is CASSLAGQGADTQYF. The CDR3, as DNA: TGTGCCAGCAGCTTAGCGGGACAGGGAGCAGATACGCAGTATTTT.

The V and J genes are TRBV5-5 and TRBJ2-7; 11 nucleotides align to TRBD2. Looked up from germline, CDR1 is SGHKS and CDR2 is YYEKEE (reference sequence). V lost 2 bases to trimming and J lost 0 bases; unmatched junction nucleotides: 10. The CDR3 length is 18 residues. CDR3 nucleotide sequence: TGTGCCAGCAGCTTAGCCACGGGACTAGCGGATAGCTCCTACGAGCAGTACTTC. Translated: CASSLATGLADSSYEQYF.

This clonotype was counted at least ten times. The rearrangement links TRBV28 to TRBJ1-1, with D possibly matching TRBD1 (6 bases). Germline CDR1 is MDHEN and CDR2 is SYDVKM. The CDR3 covers 16 residues. Between the trimmed V and J ends, which lost 6 bases and 1 base, there was a span of 18 bases. For the CDR3, the DNA is TGTGCCAGCAGCCTAGGGGGGATAGGAAGGAACACTGAAGCTTTCTTT. Its translation: CASSLGGIGRNTEAFF.

In its sample, this clonotype was seen a few times. The V and J genes are TRBV12-5 and TRBJ2-3; TRBD2 aligns across 12 bases. Unmatched junction bases numbered 5, after V lost 0 bases and J lost 7 bases. The CDR3 runs to 16 residues. Germline V lookup: CDR1 LGHNT, CDR2 FRNRAP. The CDR3, as DNA: TGTGCTAGTGGTTTGGTACTAGGACTAGCGGGGAATACGCAGTATTTT. This encodes CASGLVLGLAGNTQYF.

The V gene is TRBV29-1, the J gene TRBJ2-7, with 8 positions matching TRBD2. Germline CDR1 is SQVTM and CDR2 is ANQGSEA. The CDR3 loop spans 16 amino acids. V lost 1 base to trimming and J lost 1 base; unmatched junction nucleotides: 9. The CDR3 here is CSVEGAGGIGSYEQYF. As DNA, the CDR3 is TGCAGCGTTGAAGGTGCGGGAGGTATAGGGTCCTACGAGCAGTACTTC.

In this sample, this clonotype turned up a few times. The chain couples TRBV28 to TRBJ2-1, with D unclear. This CDR3 has 11 amino acids. Deletions cut 3 bases from V and 13 bases from J, with 10 bases between. Germline V lookup: CDR1 MDHEN, CDR2 SYDVKM. The CDR3 nucleotides read TGTGCCAGCAGTTTCGTTGGGGAACAGTTCTTC. Translating gives CASSFVGEQFF. The variable domain in full, with the rest retrieved from reference TRBV28 and TRBJ2-1, is DVKVTQSSRYLVKRTGEKVFLECVQDMDHENMFWYRQDPGLGLRLIYFSYDVKMKEKGDIPEGYSVSREKKERFSLILESASTNQTSMYLCASSFVGEQFFGPGTRLTVL.

This clonotype was seen more than once but under ten times. The V call is TRBV6-1, the J call TRBJ2-1, with 8 bases identical to TRBD2. Germline assignment: CDR1 MNHNS and CDR2 SASEGT. The CDR3 extends over 14 amino acids. The J segment lost 9 bases and the V segment lost 2 bases, leaving 6 bases of the junction unmatched. This CDR3 reads CASSEMGLGSEQFF. The CDR3 DNA sequence: TGTGCCAGCAGTGAAATGGGACTAGGATCTGAGCAGTTCTTC.

The V and J genes are TRBV19 and TRBJ2-1, with 7 bases identical to TRBD2. CDR1 and CDR2 (germline): LNHDA, SQIVND (reference sequence). The trim removed 3 bases at V and 9 bases at J, leaving 11 bases unmatched. This CDR3 is built from 15 residues. The CDR3 sequence is CASSIQAGEWAEQFF. CDR3 sequence (DNA): TGTGCCAGTAGTATTCAGGCGGGAGAGTGGGCTGAGCAGTTCTTC.

A few counts support this clonotype. The rearrangement joins TRBV28 to TRBJ1-6, with 8 bases aligning to TRBD1. Per the germline V gene, CDR1 is MDHEN and CDR2 is SYDVKM. CDR3 size: 14 residues. The junction had 9 bases not matched to a gene; V was cut back by 7 bases and J by 10 bases. CDR3 amino acids: CASIDRGVLSPLHF. The CDR3 bases are TGTGCCAGCATCGACAGGGGTGTTTTGTCACCCCTCCACTTT.

This clonotype was observed a few times. This chain uses TRBV28 with TRBJ1-1; D ambiguous. The V gene lost 5 bases and the J gene lost 5 bases, with 15 bases spanning the gap. The CDR3 contains 14 residues. CDR1 and CDR2 (germline): MDHEN, SYDVKM. CDR3 amino acids: CASSPGQGRTEAFF. The CDR3 nucleotides are TGTGCCAGCAGTCCGGGCCAAGGGAGAACTGAAGCTTTCTTT.